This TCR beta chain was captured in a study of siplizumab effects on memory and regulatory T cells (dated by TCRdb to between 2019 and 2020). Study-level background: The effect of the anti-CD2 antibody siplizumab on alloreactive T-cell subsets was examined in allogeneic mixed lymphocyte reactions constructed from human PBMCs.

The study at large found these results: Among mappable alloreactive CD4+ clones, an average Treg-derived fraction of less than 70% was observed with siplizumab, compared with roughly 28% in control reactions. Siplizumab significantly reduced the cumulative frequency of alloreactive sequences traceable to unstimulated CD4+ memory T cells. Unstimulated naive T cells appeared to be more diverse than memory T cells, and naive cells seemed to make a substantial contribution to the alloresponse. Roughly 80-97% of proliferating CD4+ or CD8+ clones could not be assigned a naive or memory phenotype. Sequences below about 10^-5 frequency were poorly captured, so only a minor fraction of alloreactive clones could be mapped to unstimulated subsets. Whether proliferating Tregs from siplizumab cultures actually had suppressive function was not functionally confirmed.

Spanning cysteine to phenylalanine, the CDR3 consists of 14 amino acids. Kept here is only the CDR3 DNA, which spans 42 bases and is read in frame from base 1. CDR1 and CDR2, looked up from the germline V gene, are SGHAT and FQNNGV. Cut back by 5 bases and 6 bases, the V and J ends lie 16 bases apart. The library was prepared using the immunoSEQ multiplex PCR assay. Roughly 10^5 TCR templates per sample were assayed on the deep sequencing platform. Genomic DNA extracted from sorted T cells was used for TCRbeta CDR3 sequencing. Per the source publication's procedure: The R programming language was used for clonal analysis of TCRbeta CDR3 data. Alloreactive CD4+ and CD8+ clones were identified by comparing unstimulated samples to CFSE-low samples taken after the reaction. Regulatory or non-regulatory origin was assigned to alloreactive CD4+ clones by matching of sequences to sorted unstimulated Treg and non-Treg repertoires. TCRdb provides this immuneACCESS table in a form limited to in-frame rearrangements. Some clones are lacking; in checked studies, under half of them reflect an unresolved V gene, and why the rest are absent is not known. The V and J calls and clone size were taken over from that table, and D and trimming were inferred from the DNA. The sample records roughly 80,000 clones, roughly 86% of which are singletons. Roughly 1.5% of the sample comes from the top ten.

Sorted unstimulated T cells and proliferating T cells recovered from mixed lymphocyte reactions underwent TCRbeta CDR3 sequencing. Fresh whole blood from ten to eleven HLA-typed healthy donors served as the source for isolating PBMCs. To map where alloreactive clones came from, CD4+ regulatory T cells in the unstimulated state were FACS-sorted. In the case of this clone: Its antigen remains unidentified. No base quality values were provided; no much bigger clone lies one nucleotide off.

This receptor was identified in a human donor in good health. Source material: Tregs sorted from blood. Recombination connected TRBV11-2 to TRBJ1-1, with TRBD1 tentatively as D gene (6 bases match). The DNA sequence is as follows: TGTGCCAGCAGCCCAACAGGGAGGGCCGCTGAAGCTTTCTTT. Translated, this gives CASSPTGRAAEAFF.